A selection of T cell receptor beta chains follows, all from one sample in a study of T cells in pancreatic ductal adenocarcinoma. Clones were sequenced by immunoSEQ multiplex PCR, and TCRdb holds only the in-frame ones, with some missing. The repertoire has about 98,000 clones, about 95% of them found once; the top ten carry roughly 3%. Sequencing was done on a sample of PBMCs. The receptors shown here come from a human donor with pancreatic ductal adenocarcinoma. CDR3s include the opening cysteine and the closing phenylalanine or tryptophan. The D gene is left open where the match is weak. The listing skips clone size in some rows; elsewhere it reads once, few, many or a size class.

j_call: TRBJ2-2; v_call: TRBV14; clone_size: once; d_call: TRBD1; cdr3_aa: CASSQTGVDTGELFF; cdr3_nt: TGTGCCAGCAGTCAGACAGGGGTGGATACCGGGGAGCTGTTTTTT
j_call: TRBJ1-1; v_call: TRBV9; clone_size: -; d_call: -; cdr3_aa: CASSVLSNTEAFF; cdr3_nt: TGTGCCAGCAGCGTACTATCCAACACTGAAGCTTTCTTT
j_call: TRBJ1-2; v_call: TRBV27; clone_size: -; d_call: TRBD1; cdr3_aa: CASSSGTGLANYGYTF; cdr3_nt: TGTGCCAGCAGTTCCGGGACAGGTTTAGCTAACTATGGCTACACCTTC
j_call: TRBJ1-1; v_call: TRBV6-1; clone_size: once; d_call: TRBD1; cdr3_aa: CASIGQGAGEAFF; cdr3_nt: TGTGCCAGCATAGGGCAGGGGGCGGGTGAAGCTTTCTTT
j_call: TRBJ2-1; v_call: TRBV19; clone_size: few; d_call: TRBD2; cdr3_aa: CASSTGTSGIEQFF; cdr3_nt: TGTGCCAGTAGTACCGGGACTAGCGGGATTGAGCAGTTCTTC
j_call: TRBJ1-2; v_call: TRBV5-1; clone_size: few; d_call: -; cdr3_aa: CASSTDRQNGYTF; cdr3_nt: TGCGCCAGCAGCACGGACAGACAAAATGGCTACACCTTC
j_call: TRBJ2-3; v_call: TRBV11-2; clone_size: -; d_call: TRBD2; cdr3_aa: CASNPGLAGGFVTDTQYF; cdr3_nt: TGTGCCAGCAACCCGGGACTAGCGGGAGGGTTTGTCACAGATACGCAGTATTTT
j_call: TRBJ2-1; v_call: TRBV7-2; clone_size: -; d_call: -; cdr3_aa: CASSLRSGSNEQFF; cdr3_nt: TGTGCCAGCAGCTTAAGGTCAGGGTCCAATGAGCAGTTCTTC
j_call: TRBJ2-7; v_call: TRBV6-1; clone_size: -; d_call: -; cdr3_aa: CASNLQGPYEQYF; cdr3_nt: TGTGCCAGCAATTTACAGGGACCCTACGAGCAGTACTTC
j_call: TRBJ2-7; v_call: TRBV7-2; clone_size: -; d_call: TRBD2; cdr3_aa: CASSLPLAGAEQYF; cdr3_nt: TGTGCCAGCAGCTTGCCACTAGCGGGAGCCGAGCAGTACTTC
j_call: TRBJ2-5; v_call: TRBV9; clone_size: -; d_call: -; cdr3_aa: CASSVVGGGMGETQYF; cdr3_nt: TGTGCCAGCAGCGTAGTCGGGGGAGGAATGGGAGAGACCCAGTACTTC
j_call: TRBJ1-4; v_call: TRBV11-2; clone_size: -; d_call: -; cdr3_aa: CASSLNEKLFF; cdr3_nt: TGTGCCAGCAGCCTCAATGAAAAACTGTTTTTT
j_call: TRBJ2-3; v_call: TRBV15; clone_size: -; d_call: -; cdr3_aa: CATRDGGGPGTQYF; cdr3_nt: TGTGCCACCAGGGATGGAGGTGGGCCCGGTACGCAGTATTTT
j_call: TRBJ1-1; v_call: TRBV5-1; clone_size: -; d_call: TRBD1; cdr3_aa: CASSWTGGSVTEAFF; cdr3_nt: TGCGCCAGCAGCTGGACAGGGGGCTCGGTGACTGAAGCTTTCTTT
j_call: TRBJ2-2; v_call: TRBV9; clone_size: -; d_call: TRBD2; cdr3_aa: CASSLLAGEITGELFF; cdr3_nt: TGTGCCAGCAGCCTCTTAGCGGGAGAGATCACCGGGGAGCTGTTTTTT
j_call: TRBJ2-3; v_call: TRBV6-5; clone_size: -; d_call: TRBD2; cdr3_aa: CASRAGGTDTQYF; cdr3_nt: TGTGCCTCCCGGGCGGGAGGGACAGATACGCAGTATTTT
j_call: TRBJ2-7; v_call: TRBV5-1; clone_size: -; d_call: -; cdr3_aa: CASSLEQGTYEQYF; cdr3_nt: TGCGCCAGCAGCTTGGAGCAGGGCACCTACGAGCAGTACTTC
j_call: TRBJ2-2; v_call: TRBV6-1; clone_size: -; d_call: TRBD2; cdr3_aa: CASILAGLNTGELFF; cdr3_nt: TGTGCCAGCATCCTAGCGGGACTTAACACCGGGGAGCTGTTTTTT
j_call: TRBJ2-5; v_call: TRBV4-3; clone_size: -; d_call: TRBD2; cdr3_aa: CASSRKLAGEETQYF; cdr3_nt: TGCGCCAGCAGCCGAAAACTAGCGGGGGAGGAGACCCAGTACTTC
j_call: TRBJ1-5; v_call: TRBV27; clone_size: once; d_call: -; cdr3_aa: CASSLTGNQPQHF; cdr3_nt: TGTGCCAGCAGTTTAACGGGCAATCAGCCCCAGCATTTT
j_call: TRBJ2-1; v_call: TRBV11-2; clone_size: once; d_call: TRBD2; cdr3_aa: CASSLGLAGPEQFF; cdr3_nt: TGTGCCAGCAGCTTGGGACTAGCGGGTCCGGAGCAGTTCTTC
j_call: TRBJ1-5; v_call: TRBV28; clone_size: once; d_call: -; cdr3_aa: CATDISWQPQHF; cdr3_nt: TGTGCCACCGACATCTCGTGGCAGCCCCAGCATTTT
j_call: TRBJ2-7; v_call: TRBV5-5; clone_size: -; d_call: -; cdr3_aa: CASSSTRGPNLYEQYF; cdr3_nt: TGTGCCAGCAGCTCGACTCGAGGGCCAAACCTTTACGAGCAGTACTTC
j_call: TRBJ1-1; v_call: TRBV4-1; clone_size: -; d_call: -; cdr3_aa: CASSSGRGNTEAFF; cdr3_nt: TGCGCCAGCAGTTCCGGCAGAGGGAACACTGAAGCTTTCTTT
j_call: TRBJ2-2; v_call: TRBV10-2; clone_size: -; d_call: -; cdr3_aa: CASSPLPGTTGELFF; cdr3_nt: TGCGCCAGCTCCCCCTTACCCGGGACTACCGGGGAGCTGTTTTTT
j_call: TRBJ2-7; v_call: TRBV30; clone_size: -; d_call: -; cdr3_aa: CASPNFPQGYEQYF; cdr3_nt: TGTGCCTCACCGAACTTCCCACAGGGATACGAGCAGTACTTC
j_call: TRBJ2-5; v_call: TRBV2; clone_size: -; d_call: -; cdr3_aa: CASRQDQETQYF; cdr3_nt: TGTGCCAGCAGACAGGATCAAGAGACCCAGTACTTC
j_call: TRBJ2-7; v_call: TRBV6-5; clone_size: -; d_call: TRBD1; cdr3_aa: CASSYSGTGGPYEQYF; cdr3_nt: TGTGCCAGCAGTTACTCCGGGACAGGGGGTCCCTACGAGCAGTACTTC
j_call: TRBJ2-5; v_call: TRBV9; clone_size: -; d_call: -; cdr3_aa: CASSDYDRGGKETQYF; cdr3_nt: TGTGCCAGCAGCGACTACGACAGGGGAGGGAAAGAGACCCAGTACTTC
j_call: TRBJ2-2; v_call: TRBV7-6; clone_size: -; d_call: -; cdr3_aa: CASRRVGGAGTGELFF; cdr3_nt: TGTGCCAGTCGCCGAGTAGGAGGGGCGGGCACCGGGGAGCTGTTTTTT
j_call: TRBJ1-4; v_call: TRBV28; clone_size: -; d_call: TRBD1; cdr3_aa: CASTTGEGGLEKLFF; cdr3_nt: TGTGCCAGCACCACTGGAGAAGGGGGCCTCGAAAAACTGTTTTTT
j_call: TRBJ2-7; v_call: TRBV7-3; clone_size: -; d_call: TRBD2; cdr3_aa: CASSLGLAGSEQYF; cdr3_nt: TGTGCCAGCAGCTTAGGCCTAGCGGGAAGTGAGCAGTACTTC
j_call: TRBJ2-4; v_call: TRBV5-1; clone_size: -; d_call: TRBD2; cdr3_aa: CASSLTSGAKNIQYF; cdr3_nt: TGCGCCAGCAGCTTGACTAGCGGGGCCAAAAACATTCAGTACTTC
j_call: TRBJ1-2; v_call: TRBV6-6; clone_size: -; d_call: -; cdr3_aa: CAVGDGYTF; cdr3_nt: TGTGCCGTTGGAGATGGCTACACCTTC
j_call: TRBJ1-1; v_call: TRBV25-1; clone_size: -; d_call: -; cdr3_aa: CASSTGNTEAFF; cdr3_nt: TGTGCCAGCAGCACGGGGAACACTGAAGCTTTCTTT
j_call: TRBJ2-1; v_call: TRBV7-3; clone_size: -; d_call: -; cdr3_aa: CASSTDSSSYNEQFF; cdr3_nt: TGTGCCAGCAGCACCGACTCGAGCTCCTACAATGAGCAGTTCTTC
j_call: TRBJ2-7; v_call: TRBV4-1; clone_size: -; d_call: TRBD1; cdr3_aa: CASSQAGTGIYEQYF; cdr3_nt: TGCGCCAGCAGCCAAGCCGGGACAGGGATCTACGAGCAGTACTTC